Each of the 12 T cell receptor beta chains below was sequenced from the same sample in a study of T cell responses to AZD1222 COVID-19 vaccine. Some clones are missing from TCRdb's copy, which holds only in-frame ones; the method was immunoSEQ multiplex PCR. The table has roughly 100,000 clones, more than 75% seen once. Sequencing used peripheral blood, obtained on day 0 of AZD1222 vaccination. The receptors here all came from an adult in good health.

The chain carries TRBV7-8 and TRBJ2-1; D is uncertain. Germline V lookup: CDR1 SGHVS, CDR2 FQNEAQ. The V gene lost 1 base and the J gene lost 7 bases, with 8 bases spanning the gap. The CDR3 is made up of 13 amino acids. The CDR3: CASSLGSRNEQFF. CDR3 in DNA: TGTGCCAGCAGCTTAGGTTCCAGAAATGAGCAGTTCTTC.

This chain's CDR3 is CATSARLAGVDTQYF. In DNA form, the CDR3 reads TGTGCCACCAGTGCCCGTCTAGCGGGAGTAGATACGCAGTATTTT. The chain is built from TRBV24-1 and TRBJ2-3; 10 bases line up with TRBD2. CDR3 size: 15 residues. Germline CDR1 reads KGHDR; CDR2 reads SFDVKD. Unmatched junction bases numbered 6, after V lost 5 bases and J lost 5 bases.

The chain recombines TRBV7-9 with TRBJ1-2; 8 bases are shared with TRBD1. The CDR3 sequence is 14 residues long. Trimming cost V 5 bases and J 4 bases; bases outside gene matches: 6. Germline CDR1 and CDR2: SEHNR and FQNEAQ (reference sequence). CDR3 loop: CASSQSDRGYGYTF. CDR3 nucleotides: TGTGCCAGCAGCCAATCAGACAGGGGCTATGGCTACACCTTC.

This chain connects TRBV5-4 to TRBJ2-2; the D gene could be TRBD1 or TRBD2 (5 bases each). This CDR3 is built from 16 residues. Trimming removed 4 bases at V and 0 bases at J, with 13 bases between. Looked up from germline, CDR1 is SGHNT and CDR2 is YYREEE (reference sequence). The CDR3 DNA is TGTGCCAGCAGCCGTTATGGGGGAGCGAACACCGGGGAGCTGTTTTTT. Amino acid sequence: CASSRYGGANTGELFF.

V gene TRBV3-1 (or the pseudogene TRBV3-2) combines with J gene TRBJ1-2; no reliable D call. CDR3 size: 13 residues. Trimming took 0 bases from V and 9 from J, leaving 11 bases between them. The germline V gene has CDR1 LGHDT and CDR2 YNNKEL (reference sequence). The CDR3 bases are TGTGCCAGCAGCCAAGAATCCAGGACGAGCTACACCTTC. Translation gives CASSQESRTSYTF.

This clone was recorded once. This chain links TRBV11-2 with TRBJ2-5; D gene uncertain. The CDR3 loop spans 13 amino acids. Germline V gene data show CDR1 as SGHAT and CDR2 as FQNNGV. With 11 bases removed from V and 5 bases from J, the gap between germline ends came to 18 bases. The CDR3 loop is CASARFRRETQYF. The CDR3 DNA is TGTGCCTCCGCACGGTTTAGACGGGAGACCCAGTACTTC.

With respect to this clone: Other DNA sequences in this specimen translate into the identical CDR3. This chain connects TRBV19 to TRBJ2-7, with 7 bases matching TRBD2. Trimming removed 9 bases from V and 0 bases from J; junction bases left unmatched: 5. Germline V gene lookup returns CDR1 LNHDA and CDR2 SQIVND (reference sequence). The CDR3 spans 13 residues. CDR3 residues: CASSLAASYEQYF. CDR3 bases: TGTGCCAGCAGTCTAGCGGCCTCCTACGAGCAGTACTTC.

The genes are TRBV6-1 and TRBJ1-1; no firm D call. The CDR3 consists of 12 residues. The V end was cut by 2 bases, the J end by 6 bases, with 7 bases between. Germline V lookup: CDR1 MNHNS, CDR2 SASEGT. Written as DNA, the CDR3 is TGTGCCAGCAGTGAAACAAGATCTGAAGCTTTCTTT. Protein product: CASSETRSEAFF.

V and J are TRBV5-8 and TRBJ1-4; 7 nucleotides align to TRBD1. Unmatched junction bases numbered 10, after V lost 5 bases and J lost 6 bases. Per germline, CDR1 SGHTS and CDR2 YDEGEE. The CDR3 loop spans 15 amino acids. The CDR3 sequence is CASRTGRGLDEKLFF. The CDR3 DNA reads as TGTGCCAGCAGGACCGGGAGGGGGCTTGATGAAAAACTGTTTTTT.

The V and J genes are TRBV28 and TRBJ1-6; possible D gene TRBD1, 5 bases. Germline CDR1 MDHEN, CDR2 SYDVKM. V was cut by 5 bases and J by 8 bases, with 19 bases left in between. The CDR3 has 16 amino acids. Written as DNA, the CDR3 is TGTGCCAGCAGTCCGGGGGGTGAGGGCAGTGATTCACCCCTCCACTTT. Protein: CASSPGGEGSDSPLHF.

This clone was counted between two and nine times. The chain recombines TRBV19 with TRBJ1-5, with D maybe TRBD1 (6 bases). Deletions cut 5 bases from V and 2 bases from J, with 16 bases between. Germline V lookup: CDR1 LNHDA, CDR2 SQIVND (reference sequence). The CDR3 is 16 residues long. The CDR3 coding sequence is TGTGCCAGTAGTCATTCGGGGGCGGCCGGCAATCAGCCCCAGCATTTT. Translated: CASSHSGAAGNQPQHF.

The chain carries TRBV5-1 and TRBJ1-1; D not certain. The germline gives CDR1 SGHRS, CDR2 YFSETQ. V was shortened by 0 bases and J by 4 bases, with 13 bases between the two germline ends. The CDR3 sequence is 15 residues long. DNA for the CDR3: TGCGCCAGCAGCTTGGAGGACCCCGGCATCACTGAAGCTTTCTTT. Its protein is CASSLEDPGITEAFF.